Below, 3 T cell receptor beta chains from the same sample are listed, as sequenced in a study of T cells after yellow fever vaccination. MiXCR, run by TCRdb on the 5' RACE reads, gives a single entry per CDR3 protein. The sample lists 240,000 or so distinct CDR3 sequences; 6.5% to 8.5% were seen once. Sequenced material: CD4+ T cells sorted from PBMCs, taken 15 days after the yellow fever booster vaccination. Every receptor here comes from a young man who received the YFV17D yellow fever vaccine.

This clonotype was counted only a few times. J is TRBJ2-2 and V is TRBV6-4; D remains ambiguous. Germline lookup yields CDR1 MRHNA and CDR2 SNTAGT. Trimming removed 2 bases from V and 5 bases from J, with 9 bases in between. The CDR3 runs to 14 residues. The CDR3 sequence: CASSDRVGTGELFF. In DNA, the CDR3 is TGTGCCAGCAGTGACCGGGTCGGAACCGGGGAGCTGTTTTTT.

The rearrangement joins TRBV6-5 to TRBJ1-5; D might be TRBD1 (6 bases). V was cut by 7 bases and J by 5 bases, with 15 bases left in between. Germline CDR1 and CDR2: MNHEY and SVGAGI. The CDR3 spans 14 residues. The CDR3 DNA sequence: TGTGCCAGCACCCGGGGGGGGGGGCATCAGCCCCAGCATTTT. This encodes CASTRGGGHQPQHF.

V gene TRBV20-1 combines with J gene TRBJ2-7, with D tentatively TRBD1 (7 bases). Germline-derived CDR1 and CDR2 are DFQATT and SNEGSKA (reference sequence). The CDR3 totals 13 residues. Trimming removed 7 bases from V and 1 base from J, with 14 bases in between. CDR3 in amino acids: CSGGQGGSYEQYF. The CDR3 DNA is TGCAGTGGAGGCCAGGGGGGTTCCTACGAGCAGTACTTC.